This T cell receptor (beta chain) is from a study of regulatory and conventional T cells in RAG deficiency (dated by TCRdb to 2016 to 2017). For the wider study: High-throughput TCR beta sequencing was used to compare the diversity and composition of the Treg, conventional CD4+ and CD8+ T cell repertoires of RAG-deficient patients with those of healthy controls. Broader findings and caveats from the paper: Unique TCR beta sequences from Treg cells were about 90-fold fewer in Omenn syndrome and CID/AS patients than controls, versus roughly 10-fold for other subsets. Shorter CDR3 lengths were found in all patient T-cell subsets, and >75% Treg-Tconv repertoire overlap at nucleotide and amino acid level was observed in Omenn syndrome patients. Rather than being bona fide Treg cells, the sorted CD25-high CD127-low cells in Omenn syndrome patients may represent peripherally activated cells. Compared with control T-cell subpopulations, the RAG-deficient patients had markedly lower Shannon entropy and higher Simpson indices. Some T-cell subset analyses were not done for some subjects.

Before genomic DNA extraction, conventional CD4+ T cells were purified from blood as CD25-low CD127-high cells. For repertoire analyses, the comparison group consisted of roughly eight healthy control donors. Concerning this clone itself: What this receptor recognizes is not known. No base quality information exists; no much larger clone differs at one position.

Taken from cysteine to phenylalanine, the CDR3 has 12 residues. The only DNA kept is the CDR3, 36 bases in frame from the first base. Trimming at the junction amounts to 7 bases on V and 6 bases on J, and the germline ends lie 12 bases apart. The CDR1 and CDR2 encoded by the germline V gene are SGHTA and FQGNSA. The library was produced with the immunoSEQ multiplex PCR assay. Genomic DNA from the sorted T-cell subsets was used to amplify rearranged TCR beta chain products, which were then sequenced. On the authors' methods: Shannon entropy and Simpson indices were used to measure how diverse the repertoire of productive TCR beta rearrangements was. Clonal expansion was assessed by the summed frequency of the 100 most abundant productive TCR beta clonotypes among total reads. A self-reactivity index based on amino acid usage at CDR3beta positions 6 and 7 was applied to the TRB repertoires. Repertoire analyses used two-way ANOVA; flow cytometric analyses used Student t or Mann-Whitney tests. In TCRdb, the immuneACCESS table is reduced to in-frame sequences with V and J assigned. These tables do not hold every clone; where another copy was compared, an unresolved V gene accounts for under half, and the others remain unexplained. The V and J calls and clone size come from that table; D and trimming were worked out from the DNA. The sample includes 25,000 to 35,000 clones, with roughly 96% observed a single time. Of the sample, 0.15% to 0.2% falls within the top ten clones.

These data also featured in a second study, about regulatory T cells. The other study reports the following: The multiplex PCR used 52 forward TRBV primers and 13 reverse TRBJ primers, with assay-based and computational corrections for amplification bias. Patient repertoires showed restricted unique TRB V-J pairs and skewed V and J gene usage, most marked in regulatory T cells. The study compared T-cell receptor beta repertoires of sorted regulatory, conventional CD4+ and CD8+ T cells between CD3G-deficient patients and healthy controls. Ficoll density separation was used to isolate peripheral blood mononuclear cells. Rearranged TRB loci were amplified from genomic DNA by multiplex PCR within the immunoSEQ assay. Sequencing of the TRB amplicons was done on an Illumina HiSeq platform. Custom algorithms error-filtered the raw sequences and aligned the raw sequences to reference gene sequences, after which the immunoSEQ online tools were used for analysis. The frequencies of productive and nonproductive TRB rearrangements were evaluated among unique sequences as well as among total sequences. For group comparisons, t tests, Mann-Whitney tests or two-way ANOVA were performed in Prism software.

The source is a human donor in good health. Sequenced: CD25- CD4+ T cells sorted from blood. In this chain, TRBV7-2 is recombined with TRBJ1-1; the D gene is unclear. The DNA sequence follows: TGTGCCAGCAAGCCTTTTCGGGCTGAAGCTTTCTTT. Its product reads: CASKPFRAEAFF.